Sequencing of this TCR beta chain was carried out in a study of CD8+CD57+ T cells in acquired aplastic anemia (dated by TCRdb to 2017 to 2018). Regarding the study in general: DNA extracted from sorted CD4+ and CD8+ cells had a mean of about 3 ug, with a range of roughly 0.17 to 30 ug. CD8+CD57+ expansion was defined as frequency above the mean frequency observed in healthy subjects. What the work shows at the level of the full study, not this receptor alone: CD8+ Simpson's diversity did not differ significantly between patients and healthy controls (P=0.060). Around 31 CD8+ CDR3 sequences were shared between patients and controls but appeared highly expressed in patients and within their immunodominant clones.

From a lookup of the germline V gene (reference sequence), CDR1 and CDR2 are LNHDA and SQIVND. V is clipped by 5 bases and J by 8 bases, and the sequence between their germline boundaries is 15 bases long. The CDR3 runs 14 amino acids, cysteine and phenylalanine included. Just CDR3 DNA is preserved here, 42 bases in frame from base 1. TCR beta VDJ combination and CDR3 sequence profiling used genomic DNA as the template. TCR repertoire sequencing was run on an Illumina HiSeq 2000. For the original study's pipeline: Repertoire assessment relied on Simpson's diversity index, CDR3 size and DJ length profiles, and TRBV/TRBJ rearrangement plots. Whichever DNA sequence was most abundant in the deep sequencing data was defined as the immunodominant clone. CDR3 amino acid sequences were screened for sharing across subjects and compared with published repertoires and the VDJdb database. TCRdb's own reprocessing of the public reads used fastp at Q25 and MiXCR and kept productive beta chains. For every CDR3 protein sequence, its rows merge into one entry that carries the most common genes and DNA. The V and J calls come from TCRdb's annotation, not from the publication. For this sample there are under 350,000 distinct CDR3 sequences; 45% to 65% appear just once. The ten largest clones represent under 1.5% of the sample.

Patients chosen for sequencing had shown expansion of CD8+CD57+ cells by flow cytometry. Every patient had severe acquired aplastic anemia, diagnosed using the International Study of Aplastic Anemia and Agranulocytosis and Camitta criteria. At the time blood was sampled, none of the patients had received any therapy. In the study, sorted CD4+ and CD8+ blood T cells from patients with severe aplastic anemia and from healthy subjects underwent deep sequencing of TCR repertoires. Patients were enrolled in the USA under clinicaltrials.gov protocols 00001620, 01623167, 00001397, 00071045, 00081523 and 00961064. Ficoll-Paque density gradient centrifugation was used to isolate peripheral blood mononuclear cells. CD4+ and CD8+ T cells were sorted by FACS or magnetic beads before DNA extraction. This clonotype was seen only a few times. Its antigen has not been determined. Base qualities were left out, and no much larger clone turns up one base away.

This receptor chain uses TRBV19 and TRBJ1-4, with TRBD1 perhaps the D gene, on 5 matching bases. The clonotype originates from a human donor with aplastic anemia. Sequencing was carried out using sorted CD4+, CD8+, or CD8+CD57+ T cells (not recorded which) from PBMCs. The DNA sequence is given as TGTGCCAGTAGTCTCCGACAAGAGGGGGAAAAACTGTTTTTT. It encodes CASSLRQEGEKLFF.